A single sample gave rise to the 24 T cell receptor beta chains below, sequenced in a study of blood T cells in healthy people across ages. Primers used in a second PCR of roughly 6 to 11 cycles were a sample-barcoded 5' primer and a J-beta primer mix. Each CDR3 protein gets one entry after TCRdb re-called the 5' RACE reads with MiXCR. The table has some 700,000 distinct CDR3 sequences, about 24% seen once. The sequencing sample was made of blood. Source of these receptors: a man aged 70 or older in good health.

This chain uses TRBV9 with TRBJ2-1, with 9 bases fitting TRBD2. Trimming cost V 0 bases and J 2 bases; bases outside gene matches: 9. The CDR3 is made up of 18 amino acids. Germline loops: CDR1 SGDLS, CDR2 YYNGEE. The CDR3 here is CASSVGSGRPGAYNEQFF. CDR3 nucleotides: TGTGCCAGCAGCGTAGGCAGCGGGAGGCCCGGGGCCTACAATGAGCAGTTCTTC.

A few counts support this clonotype. The chain combines TRBV7-9 with TRBJ2-5; D perhaps matches TRBD2 (5 bases). TRBJ2-1 explains the end of the DNA better; the J call may be wrong. Looked up from germline, CDR1 is SEHNR and CDR2 is FQNEAQ (reference sequence). The CDR3 contains 12 residues. CDR3 loop: CASPFEGNEQFF. CDR3 in DNA: TGTGCCAGCCCTTTTGAGGGCAATGAGCAGTTCTTC.

This clonotype turned up a few times. The rearrangement uses TRBV7-9 and TRBJ2-4; TRBD2 agrees at 8 bases. The V gene end was trimmed by 6 bases and the J gene end by 8 bases; junction bases not matched to a gene: 6. This CDR3 is built from 13 residues. Germline assignment: CDR1 SEHNR and CDR2 FQNEAQ (reference sequence). This CDR3 is CASSAGGPDIQYF. Here the CDR3 DNA reads TGTGCCAGCAGTGCGGGGGGCCCCGACATTCAGTACTTC. The full variable domain, with the rest looked up from reference TRBV7-9 and TRBJ2-4, is DTGVSQNPRHKITKRGQNVTFRCDPISEHNRLYWYRQTLGQGPEFLTYFQNEAQLEKSRLLSDRFSAERPKGSFSTLEIQRTEQGDSAMYLCASSAGGPDIQYFGAGTRLSVL.

In this sample, this clonotype turned up a few times. Being one base from a much bigger clone, this may be a read error. The rearrangement joins TRBV20-1 to TRBJ2-1, with 7 bases that match TRBD2. Germline V gene lookup returns CDR1 DFQATT and CDR2 SNEGSKA (reference sequence). The CDR3 consists of 16 residues. The CDR3 DNA sequence: TGCAGTGCTAGAGATTGGCGGGGGAGCTCCTACTATGAGCAGTTCTTC. Protein product: CSARDWRGSSYYEQFF.

This CDR3 reads CASSLSSKGSGNTIYF. CDR3 bases: TGTGCCAGCAGCTTGTCCAGCAAAGGCTCTGGAAACACCATATATTTT. The chain combines TRBV5-6 with TRBJ1-3; D remains ambiguous. There are 16 residues in the CDR3. Germline loops: CDR1 SGHDT, CDR2 YYEEEE. Between the trimmed V and J ends, which lost 1 base and 0 bases, there was a span of 11 bases.

The V gene is TRBV4-3, the J gene TRBJ2-1; 9 bases match TRBD2. Germline V gene lookup returns CDR1 LGHNA and CDR2 YSLEER. CDR3 length equals 18 residues. V lost 0 bases, J lost 4 bases, and 10 bases stayed unmatched. In nucleotides, the CDR3 is TGCGCCAGCAGCCAAGATCCCTTAGCGGGAGACCGATACAATGAGCAGTTCTTC. Protein product: CASSQDPLAGDRYNEQFF.

The V and J genes are TRBV12-3 or TRBV12-4 and TRBJ2-3; tentative D call: TRBD2 (5 bases). V lost 1 base and J 6 bases, leaving 14 bases between the germline ends. CDR3 length equals 15 residues. The CDR3 DNA sequence: TGTGCCAGCAGTTTAGTGGGTAGCGAGAGGGATACGCAGTATTTT. Protein sequence: CASSLVGSERDTQYF.

This clonotype was recorded at least ten times. This sequence joins TRBV28 and TRBJ1-4; D remains unclear. Germline CDR1 MDHEN, CDR2 SYDVKM. The CDR3 covers 13 residues. Trimming left V 4 bases short and J 5 bases short, with 8 bases between. In DNA form, the CDR3 reads TGTGCCAGCAGTTCTAGACGGAATGAAAAACTGTTTTTT. This translates into CASSSRRNEKLFF.

The V call is TRBV12-3 or TRBV12-4, the J call TRBJ1-4, with 7 bases matching TRBD1. The CDR3 contains 13 residues. Trimming removed 5 bases from V and 8 bases from J; junction bases left unmatched: 5. CDR3 bases: TGTGCCAGCAGTCAGGGGGACGGGGAAAAACTGTTTTTT. Translating gives CASSQGDGEKLFF.

This clonotype has only a few counts. The chain combines TRBV6-1 with TRBJ2-5, with D uncertain. The assigned J gene may be wrong: the sequence end matches TRBJ2-7 better. Germline loops: CDR1 MNHNS, CDR2 SASEGT. The CDR3 contains 13 residues. CDR3: CASSTEYSYEQYF. The CDR3 coding sequence is TGTGCCAGCAGTACAGAATACTCCTACGAGCAGTACTTC.

The genes are TRBV6-2 or TRBV6-3 and TRBJ2-4, with 9 bases identical to TRBD2. The CDR3 runs to 13 residues. The V and J ends lost 5 bases and 9 bases, in that order; junction bases with no gene match: 5. CDR1 is MNHEY, CDR2 SVGEGT, per germline. CDR3 in DNA: TGTGCCAGCAGTGATAGCGGGAGACCCATTCAGTACTTC. This translates into CASSDSGRPIQYF.

The chain employs TRBV3-1 and TRBJ2-7; D is uncertain. The CDR3 contains 13 residues. The germline V gene encodes CDR1 LGHDT and CDR2 YNNKEL (reference sequence). V lost 1 base, J lost 9 bases, and 13 bases lay in between. The DNA of the CDR3 is TGTGCCAGCAGCCAAGTGCGCAACCGGCGGCAGTACTTC. The encoded protein is CASSQVRNRRQYF.

Only a few counts were recorded for this clonotype. The chain is built from TRBV21-1 and TRBJ1-5; the table's TRBD1 call for D was not verified on the DNA. TRBV21-1 constitutes a pseudogene. The CDR3 has 14 amino acids. The CDR3 region has the DNA TGTGCCAGCCACGGGGGTGGACCCAATCAGCCCCAGCATTTT. Its protein is CASHGGGPNQPQHF.

This clonotype appeared a few times. The chain is built from TRBV29-1 and TRBJ1-2; 10 bases match TRBD1. Germline V CDR1 and CDR2: SQVTM, ANQGSEA. V shed 6 bases, J shed 4 bases, and the junction held 2 bases outside the gene matches. CDR3 length: 12 amino acids. Written as DNA, the CDR3 is TGCAGCGTCGGACAGGGGGGCTATGGCTACACCTTC. Protein: CSVGQGGYGYTF. Filled out from reference TRBV29-1 and TRBJ1-2, the complete variable domain reads SAVISQKPSRDICQRGTSLTIQCQVDSQVTMMFWYRQQPGQSLTLIATANQGSEATYESGFVIDKFPISRPNLTFSTLTVSNMSPEDSSIYLCSVGQGGYGYTFGSGTRLTVV.

This clonotype was found a few times. In DNA, the CDR3 is TGCGCCAGCACCCCTGACAGGGACCGAGCTGGGGCCAACGTCCTGACTTTC. Translated: CASTPDRDRAGANVLTF. The chain uses TRBV5-1 and TRBJ2-6, with 7 nucleotides matching TRBD1. Germline CDR1 reads SGHRS; CDR2 reads YFSETQ. The CDR3 length is 17 residues. J gave up 2 bases and V 6 bases, and 11 bases lay outside the gene matches. Variable domain in full (rest from reference TRBV5-1 and TRBJ2-6): KAGVTQTPRYLIKTRGQQVTLSCSPISGHRSVSWYQQTPGQGLQFLFEYFSETQRNKGNFPGRFSGRQFSNSRSEMNVSTLELGDSALYLCASTPDRDRAGANVLTFGAGSRLTVL.

This clonotype was seen more than once but under ten times. The chain employs TRBV10-3 and TRBJ2-2; a possible D gene is TRBD2 (5 bases). V was clipped by 6 bases and J by 4 bases, with 12 bases between them. The CDR3 is made up of 14 amino acids. Germline CDR1 reads ENHRY; CDR2 reads SYGVKD. The CDR3 nucleotides read TGTGCCATCAGGGACTTGGCAGGCACCGGGGAGCTGTTTTTT. Translation: CAIRDLAGTGELFF.

The sample holds a few counts of this clonotype. The rearrangement links TRBV29-1 to TRBJ1-1; possible D gene TRBD1, 5 bases. V lost 7 bases, J lost 2 bases, and 14 bases lay in between. CDR1 SQVTM and CDR2 ANQGSEA come from the germline V gene. CDR3 length: 13 amino acids. In DNA, the CDR3 is TGCAGCGCCGAGGGGACGGCTAACACTGAAGCTTTCTTT. Amino acids: CSAEGTANTEAFF.

This clonotype has just a few counts. V and J are TRBV10-3 and TRBJ2-1; TRBD1 agrees at 8 bases. The J call may be incorrect, as the DNA end agrees better with TRBJ2-7. Germline assignment: CDR1 ENHRY and CDR2 SYGVKD. The CDR3 loop spans 13 amino acids. Here the CDR3 DNA reads TGTGCCATCTCACAGGGGGAGTCCTACGAGCAGTACGTC. Its translation: CAISQGESYEQYV.

The rearrangement joins TRBV20-1 to TRBJ1-2; 8 nucleotides line up with TRBD1. The CDR3 spans 12 residues. Germline trimming cut 5 bases from V and 8 bases from J; bases unmatched to any gene: 7. Germline V lookup: CDR1 DFQATT, CDR2 SNEGSKA (reference sequence). CDR3 residues: CSALDRAGGYTF. CDR3 DNA sequence: TGCAGTGCTCTGGACAGGGCGGGAGGCTACACCTTC.

The chain is built from TRBV20-1 and TRBJ1-2, with a weak D call TRBD1 (5 bases). The CDR3 is 13 residues long. Germline V gene lookup returns CDR1 DFQATT and CDR2 SNEGSKA (reference sequence). Trimming took off 0 bases at V and 8 bases at J, with 13 bases between the two ends. The CDR3: CSARDTGVGGYTF. In nucleotides, the CDR3 is TGCAGTGCTAGAGATACAGGAGTGGGAGGCTACACCTTC.

This clonotype was detected ten times or more. V is TRBV29-1 and J is TRBJ1-1; D not certain. This CDR3 comprises 12 residues. V was pared by 5 bases and J by 1 base, with 8 bases between. Germline CDR1 is SQVTM and CDR2 is ANQGSEA. The CDR3 bases are TGCAGCGTTTGTAAGGGGAACACTGAAGCTTTCTTT. This gives the protein CSVCKGNTEAFF.

In this sample, this clonotype turned up a few times. V gene TRBV7-2 combines with J gene TRBJ2-1; D call uncertain. V was cut by 1 base and J by 10 bases, with 20 bases left in between. The CDR3 is 16 residues long. Germline V gene lookup returns CDR1 SGHTA and CDR2 FQGNSA. CDR3 residues: CASSLVMGRRRVEQFF. DNA for the CDR3: TGTGCCAGCAGCTTAGTGATGGGTCGACGCCGGGTCGAGCAGTTCTTC.

This clonotype has only a few counts. V usage is TRBV12-3 or TRBV12-4 and J usage is TRBJ1-6; D gene uncertain. CDR3 size: 13 residues. V was shortened by 7 bases and J by 7 bases, with 11 bases between the two germline ends. This CDR3 reads CASTPGPNSPLHF. Here the CDR3 DNA reads TGTGCCAGCACCCCCGGGCCAAATTCACCCCTCCACTTT.

In its sample, this clonotype was seen a few times. This chain uses TRBV29-1 with TRBJ2-5; D is unclear. This CDR3 has 12 residues. Germline V gives CDR1 SQVTM, CDR2 ANQGSEA. Deletions cut 2 bases from V and 4 bases from J, with 8 bases between. The CDR3 DNA reads TGCAGCGTTGAACGGCCGGTAGAGACCCAGTACTTC. This codes for CSVERPVETQYF. Together with reference TRBV29-1 and TRBJ2-5, the CDR3 gives the full variable domain: SAVISQKPSRDICQRGTSLTIQCQVDSQVTMMFWYRQQPGQSLTLIATANQGSEATYESGFVIDKFPISRPNLTFSTLTVSNMSPEDSSIYLCSVERPVETQYFGPGTRLLVL.